This passage covers 30 T cell receptor beta chains from one sample sequenced in a study of preoperative IRX-2 immunotherapy in early breast cancer. Treatment given: preoperative locoregional IRX-2 cytokine immunotherapy. Measured with immunoSEQ multiplex PCR; TCRdb has only the in-frame clones, and not every one. The sample contains around 43,000 clones, about 72% of which appear only once. The starting material was tumor tissue, obtained after IRX-2 immunotherapy. The receptors here all came from a human donor with breast cancer.

The CDR3 DNA follows: TGTGCCAGTAGTACTGGACTAGCGGGCTTTCCGGGGACCCAGTACTTC. This translates into CASSTGLAGFPGTQYF. The chain recombines TRBV19 with TRBJ2-5, with TRBD2 identical over 11 bases. The CDR3 totals 16 residues. After removal of 4 bases from V and 7 bases from J, the junction contained 11 bases not matched to a gene. CDR1 and CDR2 (germline): LNHDA, SQIVND (reference sequence).

The chain couples TRBV6-1 to TRBJ2-7, with a tentative D call TRBD1 (6 bases). Germline V gene data show CDR1 as MNHNS and CDR2 as SASEGT. V was cut by 1 base and J by 4 bases, with 14 bases left in between. The CDR3 loop spans 15 amino acids. CDR3 residues: CASSEGAGAAYEQYF. The CDR3 DNA follows: TGTGCCAGCAGTGAAGGGGCAGGGGCAGCTTACGAGCAGTACTTC.

The chain combines TRBV7-8 with TRBJ1-3; D gene uncertain. The CDR3 spans 13 residues. The germline gives CDR1 SGHVS, CDR2 FQNEAQ. The V end lost 6 bases, the J end lost 7 bases, and 13 bases lay between the germline ends. The CDR3 nucleotides are TGTGCCAGCAGTCCTCAGACGGGGAACACCATATATTTT. Its protein product is CASSPQTGNTIYF.

The chain employs TRBV5-1 and TRBJ1-4; 8 bases map to TRBD1. This CDR3 region has 17 residues. V shed 1 base, J shed 4 bases, and the junction held 9 bases outside the gene matches. Per the germline V gene, CDR1 is SGHRS and CDR2 is YFSETQ. The CDR3 nucleotides are TGCGCCAGCAGCTTGTTGGACGGACAGGGCGGTAATGAAAAACTGTTTTTT. Translation: CASSLLDGQGGNEKLFF.

The chain uses TRBV11-1 and TRBJ1-4, with no clear D. V dropped 3 bases and J dropped 0 bases, with 8 bases sitting between them. The CDR3 runs 15 residues. Per germline, CDR1 SGHAT and CDR2 FQDESV (reference sequence). DNA of the CDR3: TGTGCCAGCAGCTTGTTGGGGACAACTAATGAAAAACTGTTTTTT. Amino acid sequence: CASSLLGTTNEKLFF.

By frequency in the sample, this clone is medium-sized. The chain has TRBV11-3 and TRBJ1-2, with TRBD1 identical over 7 bases. After removal of 5 bases from V and 4 bases from J, the junction contained 16 bases not matched to a gene. CDR1 and CDR2 (germline): SGHNT, YENEEA. The CDR3 contains 17 residues. The CDR3 bases are TGTGCCAGCAGCGCCCAGGGGGGTAAGAAGGAAGGCTATGGCTACACCTTC. Residues: CASSAQGGKKEGYGYTF.

J is TRBJ1-2 and V is TRBV6-4; no reliable D call. The V end lost 5 bases, the J end lost 4 bases, and 14 bases lay between the germline ends. Germline V CDR1 and CDR2: MRHNA, SNTAGT. This CDR3 comprises 14 residues. DNA for the CDR3: TGTGCCAGCAGTTACGGAGAGGGCTCCTATGGCTACACCTTC. The encoded protein is CASSYGEGSYGYTF.

This chain joins TRBV7-6 and TRBJ2-2; the D call may be TRBD1 or TRBD2 (6 bases each). The V gene's germline CDR1 is SGHVS and CDR2 FNYEAQ. Between the trimmed V and J ends, which lost 5 bases and 4 bases, there was a span of 11 bases. This CDR3 spans 14 amino acids. The CDR3 DNA is TGTGCCAGCAGCGCGGGACATAGCACCGGGGAGCTGTTTTTT. Its protein product is CASSAGHSTGELFF.

V gene TRBV19 combines with J gene TRBJ1-2, with D perhaps TRBD1 (6 bases). CDR1 is LNHDA and CDR2 is SQIVND in the germline V gene (reference sequence). The CDR3 has 15 residues. The V gene lost 5 bases and the J gene lost 4 bases, with 17 bases spanning the gap. Written as DNA, the CDR3 is TGTGCCAGTAGTCTTAAACCCGGGACACCCTATGGCTACACCTTC. Translated: CASSLKPGTPYGYTF.

This clone was counted a few times. The rearrangement joins TRBV6-8 to TRBJ2-1; 10 nucleotides agree with TRBD2. Trimming at V came to 2 bases and at J to 5 bases, leaving 15 bases not matched to a gene. The CDR3 is 19 amino acids. In germline, CDR1 is MNHGY, CDR2 SAAAGT. CDR3 coding DNA: TGTGCCAGCAGTTACCGGCCAGCGGGAGGGTCCCACACACACAATGAGCAGTTCTTC. Translated, it gives CASSYRPAGGSHTHNEQFF.

The V gene is TRBV14, the J gene TRBJ2-7, with a possible D match to TRBD2 (6 bases). Looked up from germline, CDR1 is SGHDN and CDR2 is FVKESK. V dropped 0 bases and J dropped 3 bases, with 15 bases sitting between them. The CDR3 extends over 16 amino acids. CDR3 in amino acids: CASSQERGLASYEQYF. In DNA form, the CDR3 reads TGTGCCAGCAGCCAAGAACGGGGGTTGGCTAGCTACGAGCAGTACTTC.

For the CDR3, the DNA is TGCGCCAGCAGCCGGGCGGGGCTAGCGGGAGGGCCCCTCGGCGAGCAGTACTTC. It specifies CASSRAGLAGGPLGEQYF. This chain connects TRBV23-1 to TRBJ2-7; 12 positions match TRBD2. TRBV23-1 is known as an ORF, though its function is uncertain. The V segment lost 6 bases and the J segment 6 bases; nucleotides outside the gene matches: 18. CDR3 size: 18 residues.

The DNA for the CDR3 is TGTGCCAGCAGTCTGGGACAGAATAACTATGGCTACACCTTC. The encoded protein is CASSLGQNNYGYTF. The chain combines TRBV22-1 with TRBJ1-2; the DNA was not compared with TRBD1, the D call given in the table. TRBV22-1 is a pseudogene segment. The CDR3 spans 14 residues.

The rearrangement uses TRBV6-8 and TRBJ2-7, with 10 bases aligning to TRBD2. V dropped 9 bases and J dropped 0; count of bases not matched to a gene: 8. The CDR3 length is 15 residues. Germline V gene lookup returns CDR1 MNHGY and CDR2 SAAAGT. CDR3 coding DNA: TGTGCCAGTCAGGTTAGCGGGGGGAGCTCCTACGAGCAGTACTTC. Protein sequence: CASQVSGGSSYEQYF.

The chain joins TRBV12-5 to TRBJ2-1; 8 bases match TRBD2. Germline loops: CDR1 LGHNT, CDR2 FRNRAP. The CDR3 spans 15 residues. The CDR3 region has the DNA TGTGCCAGCCAGCGACTAGCGAGCTCCTACAATGAGCAGTTCTTC. Its protein is CASQRLASSYNEQFF.

Worth noting for this clone: At one end, the junction sequence differs from germline, possibly due to a read error. The V and J genes are TRBV6-8 and TRBJ1-3; D is uncertain. Germline V lookup: CDR1 MNHGY, CDR2 SAAAGT. The CDR3 is 15 residues long. The CDR3 region has the DNA TGTGCCATCAGTGCGGGCACCTACTCTGGAAACACCATATATTTT. Amino acids: CAISAGTYSGNTIYF.

The rearrangement uses TRBV11-3 and TRBJ1-1; D is unresolved. This CDR3 region has 15 residues. V shed 5 bases and J shed 5 bases, with 18 bases lying between them. Germline CDR1 SGHNT, CDR2 YENEEA. DNA for the CDR3: TGTGCCAGCAGCCAAGTTGACCTAGGGTCGACTGAAGCTTTCTTT. It is translated as CASSQVDLGSTEAFF.

A word on this clone: The junction and the germline gene differ at one end; a read error may be behind it. An uncertain or unread base leads to its residue being written X. The rearrangement joins TRBV10-2 to TRBJ1-2; TRBD1 agrees at 10 bases. The CDR3 contains 16 residues. Germline CDR1 WSHSY, CDR2 SAAADI. CDR3 loop: CXSSDGTGDTLYGYTF. CDR3 coding DNA: TGCRCCAGCAGTGATGGGACAGGGGATACCCTCTATGGCTACACCTTC.

This sequence joins TRBV28 and TRBJ2-5, with 7 bases lining up with TRBD1. The CDR3 loop spans 14 amino acids. Germline CDR1 and CDR2: MDHEN and SYDVKM. With 4 bases clipped from V and 5 bases from J, the junction kept 7 bases outside the gene matches. The CDR3 sequence is CASSSGGARETQYF. The CDR3 region has the DNA TGTGCCAGCAGTTCAGGGGGAGCCCGGGAGACCCAGTACTTC.

The V gene is TRBV6-8, the J gene TRBJ2-2; a weak D match, TRBD2 (5 bases). Germline CDR1 and CDR2: MNHGY and SAAAGT. The CDR3 covers 13 residues. V lost 9 bases and J 7 bases, leaving 15 bases between the germline ends. CDR3 in amino acids: CASWRRVGGELFF. Written as DNA, the CDR3 is TGTGCCAGTTGGCGGCGGGTTGGCGGGGAGCTGTTTTTT.

This clone was seen only a few times. V usage is TRBV15 and J usage is TRBJ2-5; a possible D gene is TRBD1 (5 bases). The CDR3 is 21 amino acids. Deletions cut 5 bases from V and 1 base from J, with 32 bases between. Germline-derived CDR1 and CDR2 are LNHNV and YYDKDF (reference sequence). The CDR3 DNA reads TGTGCCACCAGCTGGTTAGGGGCTCTATTCCGTCGCGATGGAGTCCAAGAGACCCAGTACTTC. Amino acid sequence: CATSWLGALFRRDGVQETQYF.

In DNA form, the CDR3 reads TGCGCCAGCAGCCCTGGCGGGGGGCTTCGGTATGGCTACACCTTC. This sequence encodes CASSPGGGLRYGYTF. The chain couples TRBV5-1 to TRBJ1-2, with D possibly TRBD1 on 6 matching bases. Germline CDR1 and CDR2: SGHRS and YFSETQ. The CDR3 has 15 residues. Trimming took off 4 bases at V and 5 bases at J, with 18 bases between the two ends.

In this sample, this clone turned up once. The chain couples TRBV25-1 to TRBJ2-7, with D hard to call. The germline V gene encodes CDR1 MGHDK and CDR2 SYGVNS. The CDR3 sequence is 14 residues long. V was shortened by 3 bases and J by 4 bases, with 13 bases between the two germline ends. The CDR3 sequence: CASSDLGSVYEQYF. In DNA, the CDR3 is TGTGCCAGCAGTGATCTGGGCAGCGTATACGAGCAGTACTTC.

V and J are TRBV11-3 and TRBJ2-1; either TRBD1 or TRBD2 may fit D (5 bases each). Deletions cut 3 bases from V and 7 bases from J, with 16 bases between. This CDR3 comprises 15 residues. Per the germline V gene, CDR1 is SGHNT and CDR2 is YENEEA. The CDR3 loop reads CASSLGTLGENEQFF. Here the CDR3 DNA reads TGTGCCAGCAGCTTGGGGACCCTCGGGGAGAATGAGCAGTTCTTC.

The genes are TRBV6-8 and TRBJ2-5; D remains ambiguous. This CDR3 has 15 residues. Germline V CDR1 and CDR2: MNHGY, SAAAGT. Deletions cut 4 bases from V and 5 bases from J, with 17 bases between. The CDR3 sequence is CASSSLATVGETQYF. CDR3 nucleotide sequence: TGTGCCAGCAGTTCCTTAGCTACCGTTGGGGAGACCCAGTACTTC.

The genes are TRBV28 and TRBJ1-1, with D perhaps TRBD1 (6 bases). The V end lost 1 base, the J end lost 6 bases, and 6 bases lay between the germline ends. The CDR3 consists of 12 residues. Per the germline V gene, CDR1 is MDHEN and CDR2 is SYDVKM. CDR3 in amino acids: CASSLSGAEAFF. The CDR3 DNA reads TGTGCCAGCAGTTTATCAGGGGCTGAAGCTTTCTTT. The variable domain in full, with the rest retrieved from reference TRBV28 and TRBJ1-1, is DVKVTQSSRYLVKRTGEKVFLECVQDMDHENMFWYRQDPGLGLRLIYFSYDVKMKEKGDIPEGYSVSREKKERFSLILESASTNQTSMYLCASSLSGAEAFFGQGTRLTVV.

This chain links TRBV12-5 with TRBJ1-2; the D is unclear. Between the trimmed V and J ends, which lost 7 bases and 4 bases, there was a span of 16 bases. The germline CDR1 and CDR2 sequences are LGHNT and FRNRAP. CDR3 length: 14 residues. The chain's CDR3 is CASARPGEAYGYTF. The CDR3, as DNA: TGTGCTAGTGCCAGGCCCGGGGAGGCCTATGGCTACACCTTC. Variable domain in full (rest from reference TRBV12-5 and TRBJ1-2): DARVTQTPRHKVTEMGQEVTMRCQPILGHNTVFWYRQTMMQGLELLAYFRNRAPLDDSGMPKDRFSAEMPDATLATLKIQPSEPRDSAVYFCASARPGEAYGYTFGSGTRLTVV.

J is TRBJ2-1 and V is TRBV19, with 7 bases identical to TRBD2. Per the germline V gene, CDR1 is LNHDA and CDR2 is SQIVND (reference sequence). The CDR3 is made up of 15 amino acids. V lost 7 bases, J lost 6 bases, and 12 bases stayed unmatched. The CDR3 loop reads CASKGSGGLRNEQFF. The CDR3 coding sequence is TGTGCCAGTAAGGGGTCCGGGGGGTTGCGCAATGAGCAGTTCTTC.

The chain couples TRBV11-3 to TRBJ2-1, with D perhaps TRBD2 (6 bases). With 4 bases removed from V and 2 bases from J, the gap between germline ends came to 15 bases. Germline CDR1 is SGHNT and CDR2 is YENEEA. This CDR3 spans 16 amino acids. This CDR3 is CASSSPRDSPYNEQFF. CDR3 coding DNA: TGTGCCAGCAGCTCACCCCGGGACTCTCCCTACAATGAGCAGTTCTTC.

The rearrangement joins TRBV6-8 to TRBJ2-7; TRBD1 matches 8 bases. CDR3 length: 14 amino acids. Germline trimming cut 11 bases from V and 4 bases from J; bases unmatched to any gene: 13. CDR1 and CDR2 (germline): MNHGY, SAAAGT. CDR3 DNA sequence: TGTGCCGTCGCCTCAGTGGACAGGGCTTACGAGCAGTACTTC. Its translation is CAVASVDRAYEQYF.